One sample yielded the 16 T cell receptor beta chains listed below, sequenced in a study of T-cell memory formation after mild COVID-19. One entry per CDR3 protein results from TCRdb running MiXCR on the 5' RACE reads. This table has about 540,000 distinct CDR3 sequences, approximately 20% appearing once. Sequenced material: PBMCs or a T cell subset sorted from them (not recorded which). Every receptor here comes from an adult woman who had mild COVID-19 (a few samples of this study predate the infection). Cell type and time point are not known.

CDR3 amino acids: CASSPAGGGLAGELFF. The CDR3 DNA follows: TGCGCCAGCAGCCCCGCCGGCGGGGGGCTGGCCGGGGAGCTGTTTTTT. The rearrangement joins TRBV5-1 to TRBJ2-2, with 8 bases matching TRBD2. Per the germline V gene, CDR1 is SGHRS and CDR2 is YFSETQ. The CDR3 sequence is 16 residues long. V dropped 4 bases and J dropped 6; count of bases not matched to a gene: 11.

V is TRBV24-1 and J is TRBJ2-2; 9 bases align to TRBD2. This CDR3 spans 17 amino acids. In germline, CDR1 is KGHDR, CDR2 SFDVKD. V shed 4 bases, J shed 1 base, and the junction held 6 bases outside the gene matches. Here the CDR3 reads CATSDLRAGGNTGELFF. CDR3 DNA: TGTGCCACCAGTGACCTCAGAGCGGGAGGGAACACCGGGGAGCTGTTTTTT.

A few counts support this clonotype. V gene TRBV6-1 combines with J gene TRBJ2-6; TRBD1 or TRBD2 may be the D gene (5 bases each). Germline-derived CDR1 and CDR2 are MNHNS and SASEGT. The CDR3 contains 20 residues. V dropped 5 bases and J dropped 0 bases, with 23 bases sitting between them. CDR3 protein: CASSPSNRGGFLSGANVLTF. Here the CDR3 DNA reads TGTGCCAGCAGTCCAAGTAACCGGGGCGGTTTTCTCTCTGGGGCCAACGTCCTGACTTTC.

The table lists this clonotype with a few counts. The genes are TRBV5-4 and TRBJ2-7, with 9 bases that match TRBD2. V dropped 4 bases and J dropped 4; count of bases not matched to a gene: 6. The CDR3 has 14 amino acids. The germline V gene has CDR1 SGHNT and CDR2 YYREEE (reference sequence). The CDR3 loop reads CASSPGGREYEQYF. The CDR3 coding sequence is TGTGCCAGCAGCCCGGGCGGGAGGGAGTACGAGCAGTACTTC.

Comments on this clonotype: The junction does not match germline at one end; this may be a read error. The chain has TRBV6-6 and TRBJ2-3; 8 bases match TRBD2. Germline assignment: CDR1 MNHNY and CDR2 SVGAGI (reference sequence). The CDR3 is 15 amino acids. The CDR3 reads CASSYTGLGTDTKYF. DNA of the CDR3: TGTGCCAGCAGTTACACGGGACTAGGCACAGATACGAAGTATTTT.

In the case of this clonotype: Its ends do not fully match the called genes, so a read error is possible. The chain carries TRBV20-1 and TRBJ1-2; 8 bases map to TRBD1. The CDR3 sequence is 11 residues long. CDR1 DFQATT and CDR2 SNEGSKA come from the germline V gene (reference sequence). CDR3 DNA: TGCAGTGCTAGGATCGGACAGGGCTGCACCTTC. Translated, it gives CSARIGQGCTF.

This clonotype was found a few times. J is TRBJ2-4 and V is TRBV12-3 or TRBV12-4; maybe TRBD2 (5 bases). The CDR3 spans 15 residues. Trimming removed 5 bases at V and 0 bases at J, with 11 bases between. CDR3 in amino acids: CASSVSGIAKNIQYF. In DNA form, the CDR3 reads TGTGCCAGCAGTGTATCCGGGATAGCCAAAAACATTCAGTACTTC.

This clonotype was counted ten times or more. The CDR3 nucleotides are TGTGCCAGCAGCTTATCGGGGTACACTGAAGCTTTCTTT. It codes for CASSLSGYTEAFF. V is TRBV7-9 and J is TRBJ1-1; D not certain. The CDR3 consists of 13 residues. V lost 2 bases, J lost 3 bases, and 7 bases lay in between. Germline assignment: CDR1 SEHNR and CDR2 FQNEAQ (reference sequence).

In its sample, this clonotype was seen a few times. V gene TRBV12-3 or TRBV12-4 combines with J gene TRBJ1-1, with 7 bases identical to TRBD1. CDR3 size: 14 residues. Trimming took 6 bases from V and 3 from J; bases not matched to a gene: 7. DNA of the CDR3: TGTGCCAGCAGACTAGGGGGCTGGGACACTGAAGCTTTCTTT. It is translated as CASRLGGWDTEAFF.

The genes are TRBV12-3 or TRBV12-4 and TRBJ1-5; D is undetermined. V lost 3 bases to trimming and J lost 1 base, with 7 bases between them. The CDR3 length is 14 residues. The CDR3 loop reads CASSLAASNQPQHF. The CDR3 region has the DNA TGTGCCAGCAGTTTGGCGGCGAGCAATCAGCCCCAGCATTTT.

This clonotype was seen many times. V gene TRBV29-1 combines with J gene TRBJ2-1; tentative D call: TRBD1 (6 bases). V was trimmed by 6 bases and J by 6 bases, leaving 12 bases between them. The CDR3 consists of 12 residues. Germline loops: CDR1 SQVTM, CDR2 ANQGSEA. CDR3 residues: CSVGAGRNEQFF. The CDR3 DNA reads as TGCAGCGTGGGGGCGGGTCGCAATGAGCAGTTCTTC.

This sequence joins TRBV4-3 and TRBJ2-1, with D possibly being TRBD2 (5 bases). V lost 0 bases to trimming and J lost 5 bases, with 14 bases between them. The germline V gene has CDR1 LGHNA and CDR2 YSLEER. This CDR3 comprises 16 residues. The CDR3 loop is CASSQDSPGGHNEQFF. The CDR3 nucleotides read TGCGCCAGCAGCCAAGATTCTCCGGGCGGGCACAATGAGCAGTTCTTC.

This clonotype was picked up a small number of times. The CDR3 DNA follows: TGTGCCACCAGCAGAAGTCAGGGGGCGCGCGAGCAGTACTTC. It specifies CATSRSQGAREQYF. This chain links TRBV15 with TRBJ2-7, with 8 bases that match TRBD1. V was clipped by 2 bases and J by 6 bases; unmatched bases: 6. CDR3 length: 14 amino acids. CDR1 and CDR2 (germline): LNHNV, YYDKDF (reference sequence).

The sample holds a few counts of this clonotype. The rearrangement joins TRBV14 to TRBJ2-7; D gene unclear. Germline V gene sequence: CDR1 SGHDN, CDR2 FVKESK. This CDR3 is 13 amino acids long. Trimming removed 1 base at V and 5 bases at J, with 9 bases between. The CDR3 region is CASSQGWGDEQYF. CDR3 bases: TGTGCCAGCAGCCAAGGTTGGGGTGACGAGCAGTACTTC.

This clonotype was seen more than once but under ten times. The rearrangement uses TRBV12-3 or TRBV12-4 and TRBJ1-2; D remains ambiguous. The CDR3 length is 13 residues. V was cut by 3 bases and J by 5 bases, with 10 bases left in between. Here the CDR3 reads CASSFRAIYGYTF. CDR3 in DNA: TGTGCCAGCAGTTTTCGGGCAATTTATGGCTACACCTTC.

V is TRBV7-3 and J is TRBJ1-1; D might be TRBD1 (5 bases). CDR1 SGHTA and CDR2 FQGTGA come from the germline V gene. This CDR3 spans 13 amino acids. V lost 5 bases and J 4 bases, leaving 11 bases between the germline ends. DNA for the CDR3: TGTGCCAGCAGCGTCCGGGGCTTCACTGAAGCTTTCTTT. Encoded protein: CASSVRGFTEAFF.